Shown below are 5 T cell receptor beta chains from a single sample sequenced in a study of T cell responses to AZD1222 COVID-19 vaccine. TCRdb's table, derived via immunoSEQ multiplex PCR, lists solely in-frame clones and lacks some. The sample records 45,000 to 70,000 clones, 89% being singletons. The material was peripheral blood, obtained 28 days after the second AZD1222 dose. Every receptor here comes from an adult who received the AZD1222 COVID-19 vaccine.

V gene TRBV9 combines with J gene TRBJ2-2; a possible D gene is TRBD1 (5 bases). CDR1 and CDR2 from the germline V gene are SGDLS and YYNGEE. There are 13 residues in the CDR3. Trimming removed 1 base from V and 6 bases from J, with 7 bases in between. The CDR3 DNA sequence: TGTGCCAGCAGCGTAAGGGGTGCCGGGGAGCTGTTTTTT. It is translated as CASSVRGAGELFF.

V usage is TRBV6-5 and J usage is TRBJ2-4; 8 nucleotides line up with TRBD1. CDR3 length: 13 residues. Germline CDR1 reads MNHEY; CDR2 reads SVGAGI. V dropped 4 bases and J dropped 7; count of bases not matched to a gene: 3. The CDR3 DNA is TGTGCCAGCAGTTCTTACAGGGGGAACATTCAGTACTTC. This codes for CASSSYRGNIQYF.

This clone was seen more than once but under ten times. The V gene is TRBV19, the J gene TRBJ1-1, with D uncertain. V dropped 7 bases and J dropped 2 bases, with 11 bases sitting between them. In germline, CDR1 is LNHDA, CDR2 SQIVND (reference sequence). The CDR3 runs 13 residues. CDR3 region: CASTYGRNTEAFF. The CDR3 DNA reads as TGTGCCAGTACCTATGGGAGAAACACTGAAGCTTTCTTT.

The chain is built from TRBV6-5 and TRBJ1-1; D may be TRBD1 (5 bases). Germline CDR1 and CDR2: MNHEY and SVGAGI. The germline V and J ends were trimmed by 5 bases and 6 bases, with 10 bases remaining between them. The CDR3 has 12 residues. This CDR3 is CASSQRGAEAFF. The CDR3 coding sequence is TGTGCCAGCAGTCAACGAGGGGCTGAAGCTTTCTTT.

The chain carries TRBV19 and TRBJ2-7, with 10 bases identical to TRBD2. CDR1 is LNHDA, CDR2 SQIVND, per germline (reference sequence). The CDR3 has 15 amino acids. The V and J ends lost 4 bases and 5 bases, in that order; junction bases with no gene match: 8. The CDR3 reads CASSKMSGRVHEQYF. In DNA, the CDR3 is TGTGCCAGTAGTAAAATGAGCGGGAGGGTCCACGAGCAGTACTTC.